This TCR beta chain was found in a study of T cell responses to AZD1222 COVID-19 vaccine. Libraries were prepared by immunoSEQ multiplex PCR; TCRdb keeps only in-frame clonotypes and omits some of them. This table holds about 100,000 clones, about 90% found once. Trimming stripped 5 bases from V and 0 bases from J, with 13 bases between. CDR1 MDHEN and CDR2 SYDVKM come from the germline V gene. This CDR3 contains 15 residues. This sequence was found in an adult in good health. The sequenced sample was peripheral blood, obtained on day 0 of MenACWY control vaccination. This rearrangement joins TRBV28 to TRBJ1-1; no clear D gene. The CDR3 here is CASSATPFMNTEAFF. As DNA, the CDR3 is TGTGCCAGCAGTGCTACCCCATTCATGAACACTGAAGCTTTCTTT.